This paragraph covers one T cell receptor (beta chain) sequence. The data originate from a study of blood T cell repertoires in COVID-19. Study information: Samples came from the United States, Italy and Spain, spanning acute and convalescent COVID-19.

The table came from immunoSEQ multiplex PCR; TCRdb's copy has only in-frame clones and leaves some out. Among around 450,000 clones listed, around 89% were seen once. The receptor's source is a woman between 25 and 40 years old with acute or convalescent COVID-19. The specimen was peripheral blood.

This CDR3 reads CASSDTGWETQYF. In DNA, the CDR3 is TGTGCCAGCAGTGACACAGGGTGGGAGACCCAGTACTTC. The V gene is TRBV2, the J gene TRBJ2-5, with TRBD1 as a possible D gene (6 bases). Trimming removed 3 bases from V and 5 bases from J, with 10 bases in between. This CDR3 contains 13 residues. Germline lookup yields CDR1 SNHLY and CDR2 FYNNEI.